This T cell receptor beta chain appears in the sequencing data of a study of CXCR3-negative and CXCR3-positive naive CD8 T cells. UMI-labeled 5' RACE yielded the TRB cDNA libraries. TCRdb reanalyzed the 5' RACE reads, giving one entry per CDR3 protein sequence and no DNA. The sample totals tens of thousands of distinct CDR3 sequences. Findings and limits, study-wide: Fresh PBMCs served for most assays, and CXCR3 expression fell partially after cryopreservation. Comparison of naive cells showed more hydrophobic TRB CDR3s in CXCR3-positive than in CXCR3-negative naive cells.

The CDR3 runs 16 residues. Germline lookup yields CDR1 SGHVS and CDR2 FQNEAQ. Concerning this clonotype itself: The target antigen is unknown.

This receptor was obtained from a human donor in good health. Some clones in this sample may be carry-over from other donors' samples. J is TRBJ2-5 and V is TRBV7-8; no DNA is available, so the TRBD2 call from TCRdb remains unchecked. Sequencing used naive CXCR3+ CD8+ T cells from blood. Sample subset: CD45RO-CCR7+CD27+CD95- naive CD8+ T cells expressing CXCR3 (TNR3+). The CDR3 here is CASSPQLASSRETQYF.